A single sample is the source of the 24 T cell receptor beta chains below, sequenced in a study of graft-versus-host responses after intestinal transplantation (dated by TCRdb to the early 2020s). Library preparation employed the immunoSEQ multiplex PCR assay. Sourced from immuneACCESS, this table was stored by TCRdb with only in-frame sequences that have V and J called. A share of the clones is absent; for the studies checked, an unresolved V gene accounts for under half, and the remainder has no known explanation. This sample lists about 30,000 clones; approximately 93% were detected once. Just over 0.7% of the sample is in the top ten clones. Specimen: PBMCs, collected around 63 days after intestinal transplant. The receptors derive from a human patient who received an intestinal transplant, so some T cells may come from the graft donor.

In this sample, this clone turned up once. V usage is TRBV19 and J usage is TRBJ2-2, with TRBD1 as a possible D gene (6 bases). The germline V gene has CDR1 LNHDA and CDR2 SQIVND (reference sequence). V lost 1 base and J lost 5, with 11 bases in between. This CDR3 has 15 amino acids. In DNA form, the CDR3 reads TGTGCCAGTAGTATAGGGACAGAATTGACCGGGGAGCTGTTTTTT. The encoded protein is CASSIGTELTGELFF.

This clone was seen just once. The chain carries TRBV7-9 and TRBJ1-2, with D hard to call. This CDR3 region has 15 residues. Germline V CDR1 and CDR2: SEHNR, FQNEAQ (reference sequence). The V end was cut by 1 base, the J end by 8 bases, with 17 bases between. The CDR3 reads CASSLVLGSRWGYTF. The CDR3 nucleotides are TGTGCCAGCAGCTTAGTGCTTGGAAGCCGGTGGGGCTACACCTTC.

CDR3: CAISDPGIGAEAFF. CDR3 nucleotide sequence: TGTGCCATCAGTGATCCGGGAATCGGCGCTGAAGCTTTCTTT. The chain has TRBV10-3 and TRBJ1-1; D gene ambiguous. The V gene lost 3 bases and the J gene lost 6 bases, with 14 bases spanning the gap. CDR3 length equals 14 residues. The V gene's germline CDR1 is ENHRY and CDR2 SYGVKD.

This chain connects TRBV7-6 to TRBJ1-2; D is ambiguous. The germline gives CDR1 SGHVS, CDR2 FNYEAQ. The CDR3 runs to 16 residues. V lost 3 bases to trimming and J lost 8 bases, with 22 bases between them. CDR3 protein: CASSFSGVDKSGGYTF. The CDR3 DNA reads as TGTGCCAGCAGCTTTTCCGGGGTGGATAAATCGGGAGGCTACACCTTC.

The CDR3 DNA sequence: TGTGCCAGCAGTTACTCAGGGGGCGGCTACACCTTC. Translated: CASSYSGGGYTF. The chain carries TRBV6-6 and TRBJ1-2; 7 bases match TRBD1. CDR1 is MNHNY, CDR2 SVGAGI, per germline (reference sequence). This CDR3 region has 12 residues. V lost 0 bases, J lost 8 bases, and 0 bases stayed unmatched.

This clone was seen only a few times. The gene calls are TRBV27 and TRBJ1-2; D remains unclear. CDR3 length equals 13 residues. Trimming took 3 bases from V and 1 from J, leaving 6 bases between them. The V gene's germline CDR1 is MNHEY and CDR2 SMNVEV (reference sequence). CDR3 region: CASSFGVNYGYTF. The CDR3 nucleotides read TGTGCCAGCAGTTTTGGAGTTAACTATGGCTACACCTTC.

V and J are TRBV14 and TRBJ2-3; D is unresolved. The CDR3 spans 13 residues. The germline CDR1 and CDR2 sequences are SGHDN and FVKESK. The V end was cut by 4 bases, the J end by 2 bases, with 7 bases between. CDR3 loop: CASSRLPTDTQYF. The CDR3 DNA follows: TGTGCCAGCAGCCGCCTCCCCACAGATACGCAGTATTTT.

This rearrangement joins TRBV11-3 to TRBJ2-2; no definite D call. Germline V CDR1 and CDR2: SGHNT, YENEEA. The ends were cut back, 0 bases at V and 3 bases at J, with 8 bases in the middle. The CDR3 consists of 15 residues. This CDR3 is CASSLDLRDTGELFF. The DNA of the CDR3 is TGTGCCAGCAGCTTAGATCTAAGGGACACCGGGGAGCTGTTTTTT.

The chain couples TRBV7-2 to TRBJ2-5; D unclear. This CDR3 is built from 14 residues. The V and J ends lost 2 bases and 1 base respectively, with 8 bases between them. Germline values: CDR1 SGHTA, CDR2 FQGNSA. This CDR3 is CASSLLTSQETQYF. Here the CDR3 DNA reads TGTGCCAGCAGCTTACTGACAAGCCAAGAGACCCAGTACTTC.

The rearrangement links TRBV5-8 to TRBJ2-4, with D unresolved. The CDR3 runs 17 residues. V lost 4 bases, J lost 1 base, and 18 bases lay in between. From germline, CDR1 is SGHTS and CDR2 YDEGEE. The CDR3 is CASSPRWGPWAKNIQYF. CDR3 bases: TGTGCCAGCAGCCCAAGGTGGGGTCCATGGGCCAAAAACATTCAGTACTTC.

This chain connects TRBV20-1 to TRBJ2-7; no reliable D call. V lost 1 base and J lost 7, with 8 bases in between. The V gene's germline CDR1 is DFQATT and CDR2 SNEGSKA (reference sequence). This CDR3 has 11 residues. The CDR3 sequence is CSARVRGEQYF. In nucleotides, the CDR3 is TGCAGTGCTAGAGTCCGTGGGGAGCAGTACTTC.

This clone was seen a handful of times. The chain has TRBV6-4 and TRBJ1-6, with 10 bases that match TRBD1. The CDR3 totals 16 residues. The junction had 7 bases not matched to a gene; V was cut back by 4 bases and J by 7 bases. Per the germline V gene, CDR1 is MRHNA and CDR2 is SNTAGT. CDR3 sequence: CASSAAPGQGNSPLHF. The CDR3 DNA sequence: TGTGCCAGCAGTGCAGCTCCGGGACAGGGGAATTCACCCCTCCACTTT.

This rearrangement joins TRBV28 to TRBJ2-2; the D is unclear. The CDR3 sequence is 15 residues long. The germline CDR1 and CDR2 sequences are MDHEN and SYDVKM. V was trimmed by 3 bases and J by 0 bases, leaving 8 bases between them. The DNA of the CDR3 is TGTGCCAGCAGTTTGGCGCTCCCGAACACCGGGGAGCTGTTTTTT. Protein sequence: CASSLALPNTGELFF.

This chain uses TRBV7-6 with TRBJ1-2; D not certain. The V end lost 5 bases, the J end lost 5 bases, and 21 bases lay between the germline ends. Looked up from germline, CDR1 is SGHVS and CDR2 is FNYEAQ. CDR3 length: 16 residues. Here the CDR3 reads CASSNGDGRTEYGYTF. DNA for the CDR3: TGTGCCAGCAGCAATGGAGATGGCAGGACGGAGTATGGCTACACCTTC.

The gene calls are TRBV28 and TRBJ2-6; 7 bases align to TRBD1. There are 21 residues in the CDR3. Germline V gives CDR1 MDHEN, CDR2 SYDVKM. V gave up 2 bases and J gave up 2 bases; unmatched junction bases: 18. The CDR3 coding sequence is TGTGCCAGCAGTTTAATACTTACGGGACAGTGGCTAGGAGCTGGGGCCAACGTCCTGACTTTC. Translation gives CASSLILTGQWLGAGANVLTF.

The chain is built from TRBV12-1 and TRBJ2-7; the D segment call TRBD2 is taken from the table without a DNA check. TRBV12-1 is a pseudogene locus. The CDR3 covers 15 residues. The CDR3 loop reads CASSLVHAESYEQYF. The CDR3, as DNA: TGTGCCAGCAGCTTAGTCCACGCGGAGTCCTACGAGCAGTACTTC.

V gene TRBV28 combines with J gene TRBJ1-5, with D possibly being TRBD1 (5 bases). V was shortened by 5 bases and J by 3 bases, with 14 bases between the two germline ends. There are 15 residues in the CDR3. Germline lookup yields CDR1 MDHEN and CDR2 SYDVKM. The CDR3 region is CASSPRGEYNQPQHF. The CDR3 nucleotides read TGTGCCAGCAGTCCAAGAGGGGAATACAATCAGCCCCAGCATTTT.

The chain combines TRBV30 with TRBJ1-2, with 7 bases fitting TRBD1. CDR1 GTSNPN and CDR2 SVGIG come from the germline V gene (reference sequence). This CDR3 spans 12 amino acids. Trimming cost V 2 bases and J 7 bases; bases outside gene matches: 4. The CDR3 protein is CAWSNRGSGYTF. The DNA of the CDR3 is TGTGCCTGGAGTAACAGGGGTAGTGGCTACACCTTC. The entire variable domain, with the rest obtained from reference TRBV30 and TRBJ1-2, is as follows: SQTIHQWPATLVQPVGSPLSLECTVEGTSNPNLYWYRQAAGRGLQLLFYSVGIGQISSEVPQNLSASRPQDRQFILSSKKLLLSDSGFYLCAWSNRGSGYTFGSGTRLTVV.

The CDR3 sequence is CASSLGMGQLVEQYF. CDR3 bases: TGTGCCAGCAGCTTAGGAATGGGACAGTTGGTCGAGCAGTACTTC. The chain employs TRBV7-9 and TRBJ2-7; TRBD1 agrees at 7 bases. The CDR3 spans 15 residues. The V segment lost 1 base and the J segment 6 bases; nucleotides outside the gene matches: 9. Per the germline V gene, CDR1 is SEHNR and CDR2 is FQNEAQ (reference sequence).

The rearrangement links TRBV30 to TRBJ2-1, with 11 bases lining up with TRBD2. This CDR3 comprises 15 residues. The J segment lost 5 bases and the V segment lost 4 bases, leaving 7 bases of the junction unmatched. Germline CDR1 GTSNPN, CDR2 SVGIG (reference sequence). CDR3 coding DNA: TGTGCCTGGATCCCGACTAGCGGGACACACAATGAGCAGTTCTTC. This translates into CAWIPTSGTHNEQFF.

This chain uses TRBV6-1 with TRBJ1-3; no firm D call. Germline V gives CDR1 MNHNS, CDR2 SASEGT. The CDR3 is 15 residues long. V was pared by 3 bases and J by 2 bases, with 11 bases between. The CDR3 reads CASSDTERTGNTIYF. The DNA for the CDR3 is TGTGCCAGCAGTGATACTGAGAGAACTGGAAACACCATATATTTT.

The J gene is TRBJ2-2, the V gene TRBV5-4; TRBD1 matches 7 bases. Germline CDR1 reads SGHNT; CDR2 reads YYREEE (reference sequence). The CDR3 contains 16 residues. After removal of 0 bases from V and 1 base from J, the junction contained 3 bases not matched to a gene. CDR3 DNA: TGTGCCAGCAGCTTGGAGGGACAGCTGAACACCGGGGAGCTGTTTTTT. Protein: CASSLEGQLNTGELFF.

The V gene is TRBV7-9, the J gene TRBJ2-2; 9 nucleotides match TRBD1. Germline loops: CDR1 SEHNR, CDR2 FQNEAQ (reference sequence). This CDR3 region has 17 residues. The V gene end was trimmed by 8 bases and the J gene end by 6 bases; junction bases not matched to a gene: 16. Written as DNA, the CDR3 is TGTGCCAGCGCTACAGGGGGCGAACGTTGGTATCCCGGGGAGCTGTTTTTT. Translation gives CASATGGERWYPGELFF.

CDR3 residues: CASIRRDWDETQYF. The CDR3 coding sequence is TGTGCCAGCATCCGCCGGGACTGGGACGAGACCCAGTACTTC. The genes are TRBV28 and TRBJ2-5; a possible D gene is TRBD2 (6 bases). The CDR3 is 14 residues long. V was shortened by 7 bases and J by 5 bases, with 17 bases between the two germline ends. Germline CDR1 reads MDHEN; CDR2 reads SYDVKM.